What follows is one T cell receptor (beta chain) and its context. Its antigen is not known. The data were taken from a study of identical twins. The donor group consisted entirely of healthy Caucasians. Study-level results: The conclusions drew on cross-sectional statistical analysis instead of tracking the same donors. Excess sharing between twins was weaker in beta out-of-frame sequences.

Each cDNA held unique molecular identifiers, and template switching gave it a universal primer site. TCRdb re-called the 5' RACE reads with MiXCR, one entry per CDR3 protein. The table records 200,000 to 250,000 distinct CDR3 sequences, approximately 7% of them present only once. J was trimmed by 3 bases and V by 6 bases; bases with no gene match: 6. The germline V gene has CDR1 DFQATT and CDR2 SNEGSKA (reference sequence). This CDR3 comprises 15 residues. This sample also belongs to another study, concerning yellow fever vaccine responses in identical twins.

The sequence was collected from a woman in her late teens or twenties in good health. This chain joins TRBV20-1 and TRBJ2-7; TRBD2 matches 15 bases. The sample was memory (CD45RO+) T cells sorted from blood. The CDR3 loop is CSAGLAGGPSYEQYF. The DNA of the CDR3 is TGCAGTGCCGGACTAGCGGGAGGGCCTAGCTACGAGCAGTACTTC.